This is a list of T cell receptor beta chains from one sample in a study of blood T cells in healthy people across ages. A single record per CDR3 protein comes from TCRdb applying MiXCR to the 5' RACE reads. Among 600,000 or so distinct CDR3 sequences, around 20% were seen once, and the ten largest hold roughly 3.4%. Specimen: blood. These receptors were obtained from a man aged 70-80 years in good health. CDR3s include the opening cysteine and the closing phenylalanine or tryptophan. A D gene is named only where the DNA matches it firmly. Clone size appears in some rows only: once, few, many, or a class for an expanded clone.

v_call	clone_size	j_call	d_call	cdr3_aa	cdr3_nt
TRBV5-1	many	TRBJ1-2	NA	CASSSDVFYGYTF	TGCGCCAGCAGCTCGGACGTTTTCTATGGCTACACCTTC
TRBV5-1	few	TRBJ2-7	TRBD2	CASSPEPGSRLARNYEQYF	TGCGCCAGCAGCCCCGAGCCGGGGTCGCGACTAGCGCGTAACTACGAGCAGTACTTC
TRBV20-1	NA	TRBJ2-5	TRBD2	CSARSAGLAVTQYF	TGCAGTGCTAGATCAGCGGGCCTAGCGGTGACCCAGTACTTC
TRBV7-9	many	TRBJ1-3	NA	CASSSGLISGNTIYF	TGTGCCAGCAGCTCAGGACTGATCTCTGGAAACACCATATATTTT
TRBV20-1	NA	TRBJ2-1	TRBD2	CSARGLETLNEQFF	TGCAGTGCTAGGGGACTAGAGACCCTCAATGAGCAGTTCTTC
TRBV5-6	many	TRBJ2-1	TRBD2	CASSGLAGVYNEQFF	TGTGCCAGCAGCGGACTAGCGGGAGTCTACAATGAGCAGTTCTTC
TRBV7-9	NA	TRBJ2-1	NA	CASSSNLKYNEQFF	TGTGCCAGCAGCTCCAACCTAAAATACAATGAGCAGTTCTTC
TRBV28	NA	TRBJ2-1	TRBD1	CASSLPRGPNEQFF	TGTGCCAGCAGTTTACCCAGGGGGCCCAATGAGCAGTTCTTC
TRBV29-1	few	TRBJ1-5	TRBD1	CSVSGTAKEPQHF	TGCAGCGTGTCAGGGACAGCGAAGGAGCCCCAGCATTTT
TRBV7-3	once	TRBJ2-3	TRBD2	CASSETSATGTQYF	TGTGCCAGCAGCGAAACTAGCGCTACAGGTACGCAGTATTTT
TRBV28	many	TRBJ2-7	NA	CASIVSGGGYEQYF	TGTGCCAGCATAGTGTCTGGGGGCGGCTACGAGCAGTACTTC
TRBV5-1	few	TRBJ2-3	TRBD2	CASTTVIAGGTGGTQYF	TGCGCCAGTACAACTGTGATAGCGGGAGGGACTGGAGGTACGCAGTATTTT
TRBV5-6	few	TRBJ1-2	NA	CASSLYSSWGNYGYAF	TGTGCCAGCAGCTTGTATTCGTCTTGGGGCAACTATGGCTACGCCTTC
TRBV5-6	NA	TRBJ2-1	NA	CASSLRNYNEQFF	TGTGCCAGCAGCTTACGGAACTACAATGAGCAGTTCTTC
TRBV11-2	few	TRBJ2-7	NA	CASSLDAGGSYEQYF	TGTGCCAGCAGCTTAGATGCAGGGGGGTCCTACGAGCAGTACTTC
TRBV5-1	NA	TRBJ1-5	NA	CASSFDPSGNQPQHF	TGCGCCAGCAGCTTCGACCCGTCGGGCAATCAGCCCCAGCATTTT
TRBV20-1	NA	TRBJ1-5	NA	CSAPRQTTFSNQPQHF	TGCAGTGCTCCTCGACAGACCACATTTAGCAATCAGCCCCAGCATTTT
TRBV4-1	NA	TRBJ2-7	NA	CASSQDQQTTYEQYF	TGCGCCAGCAGCCAAGACCAACAGACTACCTACGAGCAGTACTTC
TRBV7-2	NA	TRBJ1-3	NA	CASSPEAGNGNTIYF	TGTGCCAGCAGCCCCGAGGCAGGGAATGGAAACACCATATATTTT
TRBV7-9	NA	TRBJ2-7	NA	CASSQRDHYEQYF	TGTGCCAGCAGTCAGAGGGATCATTACGAGCAGTACTTC
TRBV7-9	NA	TRBJ2-1	NA	CASRPDSNEQFF	TGTGCCAGCAGACCAGACAGCAATGAGCAGTTCTTC
TRBV7-2	many	TRBJ1-2	TRBD1	CASSLTGTGDPYGYTF	TGTGCCAGCAGCCTAACCGGGACAGGGGACCCCTATGGCTACACCTTC
TRBV9	NA	TRBJ1-2	NA	CASSVDPTEAGHGYTF	TGTGCCAGCAGCGTAGACCCTACGGAGGCGGGCCATGGCTACACCTTC
TRBV4-3	few	TRBJ1-1	TRBD1	CASSQGRGQGIPEAFF	TGCGCCAGCAGCCAAGGACGGGGACAGGGAATCCCTGAAGCTTTCTTT
TRBV6-6	NA	TRBJ2-7	NA	CASSYRGSQNEQYF	TGTGCCAGCAGTTACAGGGGGTCTCAGAACGAGCAGTACTTC
TRBV18	NA	TRBJ2-3	NA	CASSPKPSWDTQYF	TGTGCCAGCTCACCCAAACCGAGTTGGGATACGCAGTATTTT
TRBV7-2	NA	TRBJ2-7	NA	CASSLGVSNYEQYF	TGTGCCAGCAGCTTAGGGGTCAGTAACTACGAGCAGTACTTC
TRBV2	few	TRBJ2-5	TRBD1	CASSGDREGGQETQYF	TGTGCCAGCAGTGGCGACAGGGAAGGGGGACAAGAGACCCAGTACTTC